Listed below are T cell receptor beta chains from one sample, sequenced in a study of OX40 agonist ivuxolimab in advanced cancers. TCRdb keeps only in-frame clones here, not all; method: immunoSEQ multiplex PCR. This sample has tens of thousands of clones, with roughly 86% found just once. This material consisted of CD4+ or CD8+ T cells sorted from blood, taken in a trial of the OX40 agonist ivuxolimab. These receptors originate from an adult with an advanced solid tumor such as melanoma, head and neck, liver or kidney cancer. Each CDR3 is given with its conserved first and last residue. The order of the fields is CDR3 DNA, CDR3 protein, D gene, clone size, V gene, J gene. A D gene is named only where the DNA matches it firmly. Some rows have no size entry. The others give once, few or many, or a class for an expanded clone.

TGTGCCAGCAGCTTTGAGGGTAATCTGGGTCAGCCCCAGCATTTT	CASSFEGNLGQPQHF	-	-	TRBV5-5	TRBJ1-5
TGTGCCAGCTCACCAAATCAGGGGCGACAGGTCTACGAGCAGTACTTC	CASSPNQGRQVYEQYF	-	-	TRBV18	TRBJ2-7
TGTGCCAGCAGTTTAGGGCTAGCGGGGACCGGGGAGCTGTTTTTT	CASSLGLAGTGELFF	TRBD2	once	TRBV27	TRBJ2-2
TGTGCCAGCAGTGCCGGGACAGGGGGTAGGGAGCAGTACTTC	CASSAGTGGREQYF	TRBD1	-	TRBV25-1	TRBJ2-7
TGTGCCAGCAGCTTTCTAGCGGGGGGGCCTACAGATACGCAGTATTTT	CASSFLAGGPTDTQYF	TRBD2	-	TRBV7-3	TRBJ2-3
TGTGCCTGGAGTGGTCTAGCGGGGGACTACAATGAGCAGTTCTTC	CAWSGLAGDYNEQFF	TRBD2	-	TRBV30	TRBJ2-1
TGCAGCGTTGCAGCCTGGGGGGACGAGCAGTACTTC	CSVAAWGDEQYF	-	-	TRBV29-1	TRBJ2-7
TGTGCCAGCAGCCCCGGACAGGGGGACAATGAGCAGTTCTTC	CASSPGQGDNEQFF	TRBD1	-	TRBV7-6	TRBJ2-1
TGTGCCAGCAGTCGCAGGGTTCTCGAGCAGTTCTTC	CASSRRVLEQFF	-	once	TRBV2	TRBJ2-1
TGCGCCAGCAGCCAAGGCCGGGAATCCTACGAGCAGTACTTC	CASSQGRESYEQYF	-	-	TRBV4-3	TRBJ2-7
TGTGCCAGCAGTTCCCAGGGGAGCAATCAGCCCCAGCATTTT	CASSSQGSNQPQHF	-	-	TRBV27	TRBJ1-5
TGTGCCAGCAGCCCCGGGGTTATATTTTCTCCTGGGGCCAACGTCCTGACTTTC	CASSPGVIFSPGANVLTF	-	once	TRBV4-2	TRBJ2-6
TGTGCCAGCAGCTTAACCAGGACTAGCGCCGTTTACGAGCAGTTCTTC	CASSLTRTSAVYEQFF	TRBD2	-	TRBV7-2	TRBJ2-1
TGCAGCGTTGAAGGAAGCCCGGGACAGGGACTCTCTGGGGCCAACGTCCTGACTTTC	CSVEGSPGQGLSGANVLTF	TRBD1	-	TRBV29-1	TRBJ2-6
TGTGCCAGCAGCTTACTTGCCGGGACACCTTATGGCTACACCTTC	CASSLLAGTPYGYTF	-	-	TRBV7-2	TRBJ1-2
TGTGCCAGCAGTTACGGGGCAGACTACGAGCAGTACTTC	CASSYGADYEQYF	-	-	TRBV6-5	TRBJ2-7
TGTGCCAGCAGCCCCCGGACAGGGAATGATGAGCAGTTCTTC	CASSPRTGNDEQFF	TRBD1	-	TRBV14	TRBJ2-1
TGTGCCAGCAGCTTGACTAGCGGGGGCCTGTCCTCCTACGAGCAGTACTTC	CASSLTSGGLSSYEQYF	TRBD2	-	TRBV11-2	TRBJ2-7
TGTGCCAGCAGCTCAGGGACGGATCACCCTGGTCTCTCTGGCTATGGCTACACCTTC	CASSSGTDHPGLSGYGYTF	-	once	TRBV7-9	TRBJ1-2
TGTGCCAGCAGTGGTGCAGGACCGGGGTTGAATGAGCAGTTCTTC	CASSGAGPGLNEQFF	-	-	TRBV6-6	TRBJ2-1
TGTGCCAGCAGCTCTACGGGGACCTACAATGAGCAGTTCTTC	CASSSTGTYNEQFF	-	-	TRBV11-2	TRBJ2-1
TGTGCCAGCAGCTTACGGCGGGGGGACGGAGAGACCCAGTACTTC	CASSLRRGDGETQYF	TRBD2	-	TRBV7-7	TRBJ2-5
TGTGCCTGCCTTGGGACAGGGCGCGGCTACACCTTC	CACLGTGRGYTF	TRBD1	few	TRBV30	TRBJ1-2
TGTGCCAGCAGCTTCTTAGGGGAAGCTTTCTTT	CASSFLGEAFF	-	once	TRBV11-2	TRBJ1-1
TGTGCCACCAGCAGCTGGTCTGGCACAGATACGCAGTATTTT	CATSSWSGTDTQYF	-	-	TRBV15	TRBJ2-3
TGCGCCAGCAGCTTATACCCGGGACAGGAACAATACGAGCAGTACTTC	CASSLYPGQEQYEQYF	TRBD1	-	TRBV5-1	TRBJ2-7
TGTGCCAGCAGCTTGGCAAACTTCGGGACTTGGAATGAGCAGTTCTTC	CASSLANFGTWNEQFF	-	-	TRBV5-6	TRBJ2-1
TGTGCCAGCAGCCCCACCGGACAGGGTGGCCACGAGCAGTACTTC	CASSPTGQGGHEQYF	TRBD1	-	TRBV6-5	TRBJ2-7
TGTGCCAGCAGCGTAGGGGGTAGCGGGGGCACAGAGCAGTTCTTC	CASSVGGSGGTEQFF	TRBD2	once	TRBV9	TRBJ2-1
TGTGCCAGCAGCAACACGGACGTCCTGAGCTCCTACGAGCAGTACTTC	CASSNTDVLSSYEQYF	-	-	TRBV7-9	TRBJ2-7
TGTGCCAGCAGTTCGACTCCGGGACAGTCAAGAGATGAGCAGTTCTTC	CASSSTPGQSRDEQFF	TRBD1	-	TRBV28	TRBJ2-1
TGTGCCAGCAGTTTAATAGGGGAGGTTGAAGCTTTCTTT	CASSLIGEVEAFF	-	-	TRBV28	TRBJ1-1
TGTGCCAGCAGTTACGACAGGGGTCTTACTGAAGCTTTCTTT	CASSYDRGLTEAFF	TRBD1	-	TRBV6-5	TRBJ1-1
TGTGCCAGCAGCCAGACTAGCGGACAAGAGACCCAGTACTTC	CASSQTSGQETQYF	TRBD2	-	TRBV14	TRBJ2-5
TGTGCCAGCAGCTTGCGTCAGCTAGGGGGTTCTGGCTACACCTTC	CASSLRQLGGSGYTF	-	-	TRBV5-8	TRBJ1-2
TGCGCCAGCAGCCAAGACAGATCCTACGAGCAGTACTTC	CASSQDRSYEQYF	-	-	TRBV4-3	TRBJ2-7
TGTGCCAGCAGCGGAGGACCGACCTACGAGCAGTACTTC	CASSGGPTYEQYF	-	-	TRBV13	TRBJ2-7
TGTGCCAGCACCGTCGGACTAGCGCCGAGCGACGAGCAGTACTTC	CASTVGLAPSDEQYF	TRBD2	-	TRBV9	TRBJ2-7
TGTGCCAGCAGCTTATCTCTAGCCCGTAGAGGGAAAGAGACCCAGTACTTC	CASSLSLARRGKETQYF	-	-	TRBV13	TRBJ2-5
TGCGCCAGCAGCCAAGTTTCGGGGGGAGTTGAAAAACTGTTTTTT	CASSQVSGGVEKLFF	-	once	TRBV4-3	TRBJ1-4
TGTGCCAGCACCCTAGCCGGGACAAGGGATGGGCAGTACTTC	CASTLAGTRDGQYF	-	-	TRBV7-9	TRBJ2-7
TGTGCCAGCAGCTTAGCCACAGGTCTACACAATCAGCCCCAGCATTTT	CASSLATGLHNQPQHF	-	few	TRBV7-2	TRBJ1-5
TGTGCCAGCAGTGACCTTAGCGGGGAACACTACAATGAGCAGTTCTTC	CASSDLSGEHYNEQFF	TRBD2	-	TRBV2	TRBJ2-1
TGCGCCAGCAGCCAAGGGACAGGGAGCGGAGAGACCCAGTACTTC	CASSQGTGSGETQYF	TRBD1	-	TRBV4-3	TRBJ2-5
TGTGCCAGCAGTTTCGGAGGGCTCGATCAGCCCCAGCATTTT	CASSFGGLDQPQHF	-	-	TRBV28	TRBJ1-5
TGTGCCAGCAGCCGGGGACAGGGGTTGACAGATACGCAGTATTTT	CASSRGQGLTDTQYF	TRBD1	-	TRBV27	TRBJ2-3
TGTGCCAGCAGCATTAGCGGGGAGCTGTTTTTT	CASSISGELFF	-	-	TRBV11-2	TRBJ2-2